A single sample is the source of the 30 T cell receptor beta chains below, sequenced in a study of siplizumab effects on memory and regulatory T cells. Coculturing of the mixed lymphocyte reaction cells was performed at 37°C for more than 5 days. No antigen has been identified for these receptors. Some clones are missing from TCRdb's copy, which holds only in-frame ones; the method was immunoSEQ multiplex PCR. The sample has 8,000 or so clones, about two fifths seen once. The sample consisted of CFSE-low (dividing) CD8+ T cells sorted from an allogeneic mixed lymphocyte reaction. The receptors here all came from a human donor in good health; the cells came from an allogeneic mixed lymphocyte reaction.

With regard to this clone: Germline is not matched at one junction end, which may reflect a read error. This chain links TRBV7-6 with TRBJ2-7; possible D gene TRBD2, 7 bases. This CDR3 has 12 amino acids. Per germline, CDR1 SGHVS and CDR2 FNYEAQ. The CDR3 DNA is TGTGCCAGCAGCGCCGGGGGGCAGGGCCCTTCCTTC. As protein: CASSAGGQGPSF. The entire variable domain, with the rest obtained from reference TRBV7-6 and TRBJ2-7, is as follows: GAGVSQSPRYKVTKRGQDVALRCDPISGHVSLYWYRQALGQGPEFLTYFNYEAQQDKSGLPNDRFSAERPEGSISTLTIQRTEQRDSAMYRCASSAGGQGPSFGPGTRLTVT.

The rearrangement uses TRBV7-9 and TRBJ2-5, with 9 bases matching TRBD1. Trimming cost V 2 bases and J 5 bases; bases outside gene matches: 12. In germline, CDR1 is SEHNR, CDR2 FQNEAQ (reference sequence). The CDR3 is 17 residues long. The CDR3 coding sequence is TGTGCCAGCAGCTTAATAGGTCGGGGGACAGGGACGGAGACCCAGTACTTC. This sequence encodes CASSLIGRGTGTETQYF.

The chain recombines TRBV6-1 with TRBJ1-4; D might be TRBD1 (6 bases). The length of the CDR3 is 13 residues. V lost 6 bases to trimming and J lost 4 bases, with 9 bases between them. From germline, CDR1 is MNHNS and CDR2 SASEGT. This CDR3 is CASRRDNNEKLFF. As DNA, the CDR3 is TGTGCCAGCAGACGGGACAATAATGAAAAACTGTTTTTT.

The CDR3 protein is CASSEKAGGEGGELFF. The CDR3, as DNA: TGTGCCAGCAGTGAAAAGGCAGGGGGGGAAGGCGGGGAGCTGTTTTTT. The chain employs TRBV25-1 and TRBJ2-2, with D perhaps being TRBD1 or TRBD2 (7 bases each). The germline CDR1 and CDR2 sequences are MGHDK and SYGVNS. The CDR3 extends over 16 amino acids. Trimming left V 2 bases short and J 7 bases short, with 17 bases between.

This clone has just one count. One end of the junction varies from germline; a read error may be responsible. J is TRBJ2-1 and V is TRBV7-7; D gene uncertain. CDR1 is SSHAT and CDR2 is FNYEAQ in the germline V gene (reference sequence). This CDR3 spans 12 amino acids. CDR3 nucleotides: TGTGCTAGCAGTAACGGCTACAATGAGCAGTTCTTC. It specifies CASSNGYNEQFF.

The chain carries TRBV7-8 and TRBJ2-1, with D maybe TRBD1 (5 bases). Trimming left V 7 bases short and J 9 bases short, with 16 bases between. The germline CDR1 and CDR2 sequences are SGHVS and FQNEAQ. This CDR3 is 13 amino acids long. The CDR3 region has the DNA TGTGCCAGCACCGAAGGGGTCAGGACTGAGCAGTTCTTC. It is translated as CASTEGVRTEQFF.

The chain employs TRBV11-2 and TRBJ1-2; D gene uncertain. This CDR3 contains 15 residues. Germline V gene lookup returns CDR1 SGHAT and CDR2 FQNNGV. V was pared by 6 bases and J by 2 bases, with 16 bases between. The CDR3, as DNA: TGTGCCAGCAGGGCCGTCCTGAATTGGAACTATGGCTACACCTTC. Protein sequence: CASRAVLNWNYGYTF.

This clone is medium-sized within its sample. This sequence joins TRBV19 and TRBJ2-3; D may be TRBD1 (5 bases). There are 15 residues in the CDR3. CDR1 and CDR2 from the germline V gene are LNHDA and SQIVND (reference sequence). V lost 2 bases to trimming and J lost 3 bases, with 12 bases between them. The CDR3 DNA reads as TGTGCCAGTAGTATAACGCAGGGTGTAACAGATACGCAGTATTTT. This sequence encodes CASSITQGVTDTQYF. Full variable domain (rest looked up from reference TRBV19 and TRBJ2-3): DGGITQSPKYLFRKEGQNVTLSCEQNLNHDAMYWYRQDPGQGLRLIYYSQIVNDFQKGDIAEGYSVSREKKESFPLTVTSAQKNPTAFYLCASSITQGVTDTQYFGPGTRLTVL.

The chain carries TRBV7-3 and TRBJ1-5; possible D gene TRBD1, 5 bases. Trimming shortened V by 5 bases and J by 4 bases, and 15 bases separated the two germline ends. The germline V gene has CDR1 SGHTA and CDR2 FQGTGA. This CDR3 region has 15 residues. CDR3 region: CASSRRQRRNQPQHF. DNA of the CDR3: TGTGCCAGCAGCCGGAGACAGCGGCGGAATCAGCCCCAGCATTTT.

Only a few counts were recorded for this clone. V is TRBV7-3 and J is TRBJ1-2, with 7 bases lining up with TRBD1. The V gene end was trimmed by 3 bases and the J gene end by 1 base; junction bases not matched to a gene: 5. The CDR3 length is 15 residues. Germline V gene lookup returns CDR1 SGHTA and CDR2 FQGTGA. This CDR3 is CASSFSNRGNYGYTF. The CDR3 nucleotides read TGTGCCAGCAGCTTTTCGAACAGGGGTAACTATGGCTACACCTTC.

This clone was counted between two and nine times. The genes are TRBV30 and TRBJ2-7; 10 bases match TRBD1. Trimming at V came to 5 bases and at J to 2 bases, leaving 6 bases not matched to a gene. This CDR3 is 14 amino acids long. The germline V gene encodes CDR1 GTSNPN and CDR2 SVGIG (reference sequence). As DNA, the CDR3 is TGTGCCTGGGGCATAGGGACAGGGGCCTACGAGCAGTACTTC. Protein sequence: CAWGIGTGAYEQYF.

V is TRBV4-2 and J is TRBJ2-7, with D unclear. The germline V gene has CDR1 LGHNA and CDR2 YNFKEQ. The CDR3 is made up of 15 amino acids. Trimming took off 1 base at V and 0 bases at J, with 10 bases between the two ends. CDR3 residues: CASSQVSGSSYEQYF. CDR3 nucleotide sequence: TGTGCCAGCAGCCAAGTATCAGGCAGCTCCTACGAGCAGTACTTC.

Judged by abundance, this clone is medium-sized. J is TRBJ2-3 and V is TRBV5-6, with 9 positions matching TRBD1. The CDR3 loop spans 15 amino acids. Unmatched junction bases numbered 5, after V lost 1 base and J lost 5 bases. Germline lookup yields CDR1 SGHDT and CDR2 YYEEEE. CDR3 DNA sequence: TGTGCCAGCAGCTTGTGGGGACAGGGTCAAGATACGCAGTATTTT. Translating it yields CASSLWGQGQDTQYF.

The rearrangement uses TRBV4-1 and TRBJ1-3; 7 positions match TRBD1. CDR1 is MGHRA, CDR2 YSYEKL, per germline. V was pared by 5 bases and J by 0 bases, with 7 bases of the junction left unmatched. The CDR3 has 16 residues. The CDR3: CASSSGTVLSGNTIYF. The CDR3 coding sequence is TGCGCCAGCAGCTCCGGGACAGTCCTCTCTGGAAACACCATATATTTT.

Within the sample, this clone is medium-sized (0.01 to 0.1%). This chain links TRBV4-3 with TRBJ2-7; tentative D call: TRBD1 (5 bases). Trimming pared 0 bases from V and 3 bases from J, leaving 12 bases between. From germline, CDR1 is LGHNA and CDR2 YSLEER. The CDR3 is made up of 15 amino acids. Written as DNA, the CDR3 is TGCGCCAGCAGCCAAGACAGGACACCGAACTACGAGCAGTACTTC. As protein: CASSQDRTPNYEQYF.

The chain employs TRBV11-1 and TRBJ2-7; tentative D call: TRBD2 (5 bases). Trimming pared 7 bases from V and 7 bases from J, leaving 20 bases between. This CDR3 is built from 14 residues. Germline V gene lookup returns CDR1 SGHAT and CDR2 FQDESV (reference sequence). Here the CDR3 reads CASTQGLRNPEQYF. CDR3 nucleotides: TGTGCCAGCACCCAAGGACTGCGCAACCCGGAGCAGTACTTC.

This clone is medium-sized in the sample. Other nucleotide sequences from this sample produce the same CDR3. The chain carries TRBV5-4 and TRBJ2-7; 12 bases fit TRBD1. The CDR3 consists of 14 residues. Germline values: CDR1 SGHNT, CDR2 YYREEE (reference sequence). Unmatched junction bases numbered 3, after V lost 4 bases and J lost 4 bases. This CDR3 reads CASSPGQGAYEQYF. CDR3 coding DNA: TGTGCCAGCAGCCCGGGACAGGGGGCGTACGAGCAGTACTTC. Using reference TRBV5-4 and TRBJ2-7 for the parts outside the CDR3, the full variable domain is ETGVTQSPTHLIKTRGQQVTLRCSSQSGHNTVSWYQQALGQGPQFIFQYYREEENGRGNFPPRFSGLQFPNYSSELNVNALELDDSALYLCASSPGQGAYEQYFGPGTRLTVT.

In its sample, this clone was seen a few times. V is TRBV7-3 and J is TRBJ2-1; 13 bases agree with TRBD2. Germline CDR1 is SGHTA and CDR2 is FQGTGA. This CDR3 region has 15 residues. J gave up 4 bases and V 5 bases, and 2 bases lay outside the gene matches. The CDR3 region is CASSALAGGYNEQFF. The CDR3 nucleotides read TGTGCCAGCAGCGCACTAGCGGGAGGGTACAATGAGCAGTTCTTC.

V and J are TRBV5-4 and TRBJ2-5; D is unclear. Trimming removed 4 bases from V and 3 bases from J, with 10 bases in between. Germline assignment: CDR1 SGHNT and CDR2 YYREEE (reference sequence). This CDR3 region has 13 residues. This CDR3 is CASSQERKETQYF. CDR3 nucleotides: TGTGCCAGCAGCCAAGAGAGAAAAGAGACCCAGTACTTC.

Concerning this clone itself: This likely came from a read error, as a far larger clone is one base away. The J gene is TRBJ1-2, the V gene TRBV4-2; no firm D call. This CDR3 is built from 16 residues. The germline V gene encodes CDR1 LGHNA and CDR2 YNFKEQ. V was pared by 0 bases and J by 4 bases, with 15 bases between. The DNA for the CDR3 is TGTGCCAGCAGCCAAGAACGGTCCGTGCGTCCCTATGGCTACACCTTC. It yields the protein CASSQERSVRPYGYTF.

This clone was recorded only once. The V gene is TRBV28, the J gene TRBJ2-7; D is unresolved. Trimming removed 8 bases from V and 5 bases from J, with 10 bases in between. CDR1 and CDR2 from the germline V gene are MDHEN and SYDVKM. There are 11 residues in the CDR3. The DNA of the CDR3 is TGTGCCAGCCGTAATTTTCACGAGCAGTACTTC. Translated, it gives CASRNFHEQYF.

The V and J genes are TRBV5-5 and TRBJ1-4; D ambiguous. Germline CDR1 is SGHKS and CDR2 is YYEKEE (reference sequence). The CDR3 consists of 17 residues. Trimming stripped 0 bases from V and 5 bases from J, with 17 bases between. CDR3 sequence: CASSLAGTRAGNEKLFF. CDR3 in DNA: TGTGCCAGCAGCTTGGCCGGTACAAGGGCCGGGAATGAAAAACTGTTTTTT.

This clone qualifies as medium-sized (0.01 to 0.1%). This sequence joins TRBV5-1 and TRBJ2-7; 10 bases align to TRBD1. Trimming at V came to 4 bases and at J to 6 bases, leaving 7 bases not matched to a gene. CDR1 and CDR2 (germline): SGHRS, YFSETQ. The CDR3 is 14 residues long. The CDR3 DNA is TGCGCCAGCAGCGAGTGGGACAGGGGTGGCGAGCAGTACTTC. This gives the protein CASSEWDRGGEQYF.

By frequency in the sample, this clone is medium-sized. This chain connects TRBV19 to TRBJ1-1, with 7 bases that match TRBD1. The CDR3 is made up of 14 amino acids. The V gene's germline CDR1 is LNHDA and CDR2 SQIVND (reference sequence). Trimming cost V 5 bases and J 5 bases; bases outside gene matches: 8. The DNA of the CDR3 is TGTGCCAGTAGTCCGTGGACAGGTCGAACTGAAGCTTTCTTT. Protein sequence: CASSPWTGRTEAFF. Filled out from reference TRBV19 and TRBJ1-1, the complete variable domain reads DGGITQSPKYLFRKEGQNVTLSCEQNLNHDAMYWYRQDPGQGLRLIYYSQIVNDFQKGDIAEGYSVSREKKESFPLTVTSAQKNPTAFYLCASSPWTGRTEAFFGQGTRLTVV.

This clone is medium-sized in the sample. This chain uses TRBV5-1 with TRBJ2-7; tentative D call: TRBD2 (5 bases). Germline V CDR1 and CDR2: SGHRS, YFSETQ. CDR3 size: 14 residues. Deletions cut 0 bases from V and 2 bases from J, with 9 bases between. CDR3 nucleotide sequence: TGCGCCAGCAGCTTGGGGTCGGGGACCTACGAGCAGTACTTC. This sequence encodes CASSLGSGTYEQYF.

The chain has TRBV7-9 and TRBJ2-1; 10 positions match TRBD2. J gave up 10 bases and V 5 bases, and 11 bases lay outside the gene matches. Germline CDR1 and CDR2: SEHNR and FQNEAQ (reference sequence). The CDR3 sequence is 15 residues long. CDR3 bases: TGTGCCAGCAGCCAAGGGGGACTAGCGCCCTTCGAGCAGTTCTTC. This sequence encodes CASSQGGLAPFEQFF.

To note about this clone: It is unclear where the CDR3 begins or ends on the DNA, so no DNA is shown, and the CDR3 is as TCRdb lists it. The gene calls are TRBV6-1 and TRBJ2-7; the table gives TRBD2 as D, unverified against the DNA. Germline CDR1 and CDR2: MNHNS and SASEGT. The CDR3 is 14 amino acids long, termini counted. The CDR3 is CASSSSGGLYEQYF.

This clone is medium-sized within its sample. The same CDR3 also results from other DNA sequences found in this sample. The chain employs TRBV5-4 and TRBJ2-2; maybe TRBD1 (6 bases). Germline assignment: CDR1 SGHNT and CDR2 YYREEE (reference sequence). The CDR3 consists of 19 residues. The ends were cut back, 2 bases at V and 4 bases at J, with 24 bases in the middle. CDR3 DNA: TGTGCCAGCAGCTTTTCCGAGTTCTGGACAGCGACATTCACCGGGGAGCTGTTTTTT. This gives the protein CASSFSEFWTATFTGELFF.

The chain has TRBV27 and TRBJ1-1, with D perhaps matching TRBD1 (5 bases). The CDR3 totals 13 residues. CDR1 and CDR2 from the germline V gene are MNHEY and SMNVEV (reference sequence). V was clipped by 3 bases and J by 3 bases, with 8 bases between them. DNA of the CDR3: TGTGCCAGCAGTTTCGGGGGTCACACTGAAGCTTTCTTT. Its translation: CASSFGGHTEAFF.

This clone has just a few counts. This chain joins TRBV7-9 and TRBJ2-7, with 7 bases matching TRBD2. Germline CDR1 is SEHNR and CDR2 is FQNEAQ (reference sequence). The CDR3 spans 13 residues. The junction had 6 bases not matched to a gene; V was cut back by 5 bases and J by 5 bases. DNA of the CDR3: TGTGCCAGCAGCCAGGAGGGGAGGGACGAGCAGTACTTC. Residues: CASSQEGRDEQYF.